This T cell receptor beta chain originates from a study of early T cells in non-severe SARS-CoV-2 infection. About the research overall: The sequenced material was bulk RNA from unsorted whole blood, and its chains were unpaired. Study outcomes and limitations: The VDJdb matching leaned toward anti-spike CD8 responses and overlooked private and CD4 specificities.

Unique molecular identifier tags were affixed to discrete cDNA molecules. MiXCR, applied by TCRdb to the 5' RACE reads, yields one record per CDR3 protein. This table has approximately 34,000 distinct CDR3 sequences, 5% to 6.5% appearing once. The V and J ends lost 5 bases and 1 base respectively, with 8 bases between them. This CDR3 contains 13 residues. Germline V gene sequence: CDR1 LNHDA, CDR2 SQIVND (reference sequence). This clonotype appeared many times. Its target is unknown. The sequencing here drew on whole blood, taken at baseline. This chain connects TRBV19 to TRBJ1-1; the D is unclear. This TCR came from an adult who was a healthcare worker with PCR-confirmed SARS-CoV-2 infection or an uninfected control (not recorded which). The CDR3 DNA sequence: TGTGCCAGTAGTTACATCCCGAACACTGAAGCTTTCTTT. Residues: CASSYIPNTEAFF.